These 26 T cell receptor beta chains originate from one sample sequenced in a study of blood T cell repertoires in COVID-19. Measured with immunoSEQ multiplex PCR; TCRdb has only the in-frame clones, and not every one. The sample contains approximately 280,000 clones, about 83% of which appear only once. Material for sequencing was PBMCs or T cells enriched from blood (not recorded which). The receptor source for this set is a woman aged 35 to 49 who had recovered from COVID-19.

This clone was seen just once. The V call is TRBV11-2, the J call TRBJ2-7; 9 bases agree with TRBD1. Germline assignment: CDR1 SGHAT and CDR2 FQNNGV. The CDR3 consists of 16 residues. Germline trimming cut 1 base from V and 5 bases from J; bases unmatched to any gene: 9. CDR3 sequence (DNA): TGTGCCAGCAGCTTAGGTGACCGGGACAGGGACCACGAGCAGTACTTC. Protein sequence: CASSLGDRDRDHEQYF.

The rearrangement links TRBV30 to TRBJ2-5; possible D gene TRBD1, 6 bases. Germline CDR1 reads GTSNPN; CDR2 reads SVGIG (reference sequence). Between the trimmed V and J ends, which lost 1 base and 2 bases, there was a span of 11 bases. The CDR3 is 14 amino acids. This CDR3 reads CAWSANRVQETQYF. The CDR3 nucleotides read TGTGCCTGGAGTGCCAACAGGGTTCAAGAGACCCAGTACTTC. Using reference TRBV30 and TRBJ2-5 for the parts outside the CDR3, the full variable domain is SQTIHQWPATLVQPVGSPLSLECTVEGTSNPNLYWYRQAAGRGLQLLFYSVGIGQISSEVPQNLSASRPQDRQFILSSKKLLLSDSGFYLCAWSANRVQETQYFGPGTRLLVL.

The rearrangement uses TRBV28 and TRBJ1-5; weak D call: TRBD1 (5 bases). CDR1 is MDHEN and CDR2 is SYDVKM in the germline V gene. V dropped 7 bases and J dropped 7 bases, with 14 bases sitting between them. CDR3 length equals 13 residues. The CDR3: CASTLAGMQPQHF. Here the CDR3 DNA reads TGTGCCAGCACCCTGGCAGGGATGCAGCCCCAGCATTTT.

V gene TRBV19 combines with J gene TRBJ1-2, with D uncertain. Deletions cut 8 bases from V and 7 bases from J, with 11 bases between. The CDR3 consists of 11 residues. CDR1 is LNHDA and CDR2 is SQIVND in the germline V gene (reference sequence). CDR3 sequence: CASQRFGGYTF. CDR3 in DNA: TGTGCCAGTCAGCGCTTCGGTGGCTACACCTTC.

The chain recombines TRBV5-4 with TRBJ2-7; maybe TRBD2 (6 bases). Germline V CDR1 and CDR2: SGHNT, YYREEE (reference sequence). The CDR3 is 17 residues long. Trimming pared 1 base from V and 0 bases from J, leaving 17 bases between. CDR3 DNA: TGTGCCAGCAGCTTGAAGTTTCAAGCGGGCCCCTCCTACGAGCAGTACTTC. Translated: CASSLKFQAGPSYEQYF. Drawing the rest from reference TRBV5-4 and TRBJ2-7, the complete variable domain is ETGVTQSPTHLIKTRGQQVTLRCSSQSGHNTVSWYQQALGQGPQFIFQYYREEENGRGNFPPRFSGLQFPNYSSELNVNALELDDSALYLCASSLKFQAGPSYEQYFGPGTRLTVT.

The chain links TRBV4-3 to TRBJ2-7, with 8 nucleotides matching TRBD2. The ends lost 4 bases at V and 1 base at J; junction bases unmatched: 15. Germline lookup yields CDR1 LGHNA and CDR2 YSLEER. The CDR3 totals 18 residues. The CDR3 region is CASSRRWQRESLSYEQYF. The CDR3 nucleotides are TGCGCCAGCAGCCGGCGGTGGCAGCGGGAGTCCCTATCCTACGAGCAGTACTTC.

The count of this clone is one. The chain carries TRBV27 and TRBJ2-1; TRBD2 might be the D (5 bases). The CDR3 covers 18 residues. Germline lookup yields CDR1 MNHEY and CDR2 SMNVEV (reference sequence). V was shortened by 2 bases and J by 0 bases, with 17 bases between the two germline ends. The CDR3 DNA reads as TGTGCCAGCAGTTTAGGTACGGTGCGAGGGAGCTCCTACAATGAGCAGTTCTTC. Translating it yields CASSLGTVRGSSYNEQFF.

This chain connects TRBV11-2 to TRBJ1-1; D gene uncertain. V lost 3 bases and J lost 2, with 7 bases in between. The CDR3 runs 13 residues. Germline-derived CDR1 and CDR2 are SGHAT and FQNNGV. DNA for the CDR3: TGTGCCAGCAGCTTTATGTTAAACACTGAAGCTTTCTTT. Translating gives CASSFMLNTEAFF.

V gene TRBV19 combines with J gene TRBJ2-7, with D possibly being TRBD1 (6 bases). V was pared by 7 bases and J by 2 bases, with 15 bases between. The germline V gene has CDR1 LNHDA and CDR2 SQIVND (reference sequence). The CDR3 has 14 residues. CDR3 protein: CASKNMAGAYEQYF. The CDR3 DNA sequence: TGTGCCAGTAAAAATATGGCAGGGGCCTACGAGCAGTACTTC.

This rearrangement joins TRBV28 to TRBJ1-5; 7 bases fit TRBD1. In germline, CDR1 is MDHEN, CDR2 SYDVKM. This CDR3 has 15 amino acids. Trimming removed 3 bases from V and 4 bases from J; junction bases left unmatched: 6. DNA of the CDR3: TGTGCCAGCAGTTTTTACAGGGGTGAGAATCAGCCCCAGCATTTT. Protein product: CASSFYRGENQPQHF.

The chain employs TRBV7-2 and TRBJ2-3; D gene unclear. Germline values: CDR1 SGHTA, CDR2 FQGNSA. The CDR3 consists of 16 residues. The V end lost 2 bases, the J end lost 4 bases, and 16 bases lay between the germline ends. The CDR3 region has the DNA TGTGCCAGCAGCTTAAACGGCTGGCGGCTGGCAGATACGCAGTATTTT. This sequence encodes CASSLNGWRLADTQYF.

The chain is built from TRBV5-6 and TRBJ2-5, with unresolved D. The germline gives CDR1 SGHDT, CDR2 YYEEEE. This CDR3 has 12 residues. The V end lost 1 base, the J end lost 2 bases, and 3 bases lay between the germline ends. Written as DNA, the CDR3 is TGTGCCAGCAGCTTGCGTCAAGAGACCCAGTACTTC. Amino acid sequence: CASSLRQETQYF. Combining the CDR3 with reference TRBV5-6 and TRBJ2-5 gives the whole variable domain DAGVTQSPTHLIKTRGQQVTLRCSPKSGHDTVSWYQQALGQGPQFIFQYYEEEERQRGNFPDRFSGHQFPNYSSELNVNALLLGDSALYLCASSLRQETQYFGPGTRLLVL.

The CDR3 DNA reads as TGTGCCAGCAGCGACCCGACAGGCGGCGGTCGTTTTTGGGCGACCTATGGCTACACCTTC. Its translation is CASSDPTGGGRFWATYGYTF. This chain uses TRBV7-8 with TRBJ1-2; D may be TRBD1 (6 bases). Trimming cost V 5 bases and J 4 bases, with 32 bases left between them. Germline values: CDR1 SGHVS, CDR2 FQNEAQ. This CDR3 has 20 residues. The full variable domain, with the rest looked up from reference TRBV7-8 and TRBJ1-2, is GAGVSQSPRYKVAKRGQDVALRCDPISGHVSLFWYQQALGQGPEFLTYFQNEAQLDKSGLPSDRFFAERPEGSVSTLKIQRTQQEDSAVYLCASSDPTGGGRFWATYGYTFGSGTRLTVV.

The chain employs TRBV6-2 or TRBV6-3 and TRBJ2-1; the D gene is possibly TRBD1 (5 bases). V was pared by 0 bases and J by 5 bases, with 8 bases between. Germline V gene data show CDR1 as MNHEY and CDR2 as SVGEGT. CDR3 length: 14 residues. CDR3: CASSYSTEDNEQFF. DNA for the CDR3: TGTGCCAGCAGTTACTCGACAGAAGACAATGAGCAGTTCTTC.

The chain is built from TRBV28 and TRBJ2-1, with D unresolved. Germline CDR1 reads MDHEN; CDR2 reads SYDVKM. This CDR3 contains 12 residues. Trimming shortened V by 5 bases and J by 4 bases, and 6 bases separated the two germline ends. The CDR3 DNA reads as TGTGCCAGCAGTCCTCGGTACAATGAGCAGTTCTTC. This gives the protein CASSPRYNEQFF.

The genes are TRBV30 and TRBJ1-4; tentative D call: TRBD1 (5 bases). CDR3 length: 13 amino acids. Trimming shortened V by 5 bases and J by 7 bases, and 14 bases separated the two germline ends. Germline CDR1 is GTSNPN and CDR2 is SVGIG (reference sequence). Here the CDR3 reads CAWRSQGGEKLFF. CDR3 DNA sequence: TGTGCCTGGCGGTCCCAGGGAGGTGAAAAACTGTTTTTT.

The V gene is TRBV25-1, the J gene TRBJ2-7, with a tentative D call TRBD2 (5 bases). The V gene's germline CDR1 is MGHDK and CDR2 SYGVNS. Trimming took off 2 bases at V and 0 bases at J, with 20 bases between the two ends. The CDR3 sequence is 18 residues long. CDR3 protein: CASSEVGSKSTSSYEQYF. CDR3 DNA: TGTGCCAGCAGTGAAGTCGGGTCGAAGTCCACTAGCTCCTACGAGCAGTACTTC.

DNA for the CDR3: TGTGCCAGCAGCCCCGGCGGTAGCGGGAGGGCCCACAATGAGCAGTTCTTC. Its translation is CASSPGGSGRAHNEQFF. The chain is built from TRBV7-2 and TRBJ2-1, with TRBD2 identical over 11 bases. Germline V gene data show CDR1 as SGHTA and CDR2 as FQGNSA. The CDR3 sequence is 17 residues long. The ends lost 5 bases at V and 5 bases at J; junction bases unmatched: 11.

The rearrangement uses TRBV28 and TRBJ1-5, with 10 bases fitting TRBD1. This CDR3 contains 16 residues. V lost 3 bases, J lost 6 bases, and 8 bases stayed unmatched. Germline CDR1 is MDHEN and CDR2 is SYDVKM. The CDR3 DNA follows: TGTGCCAGCAGTTTCCGGGACAGGGGACAGGGTCAGCCCCAGCATTTT. This gives the protein CASSFRDRGQGQPQHF.

The rearrangement joins TRBV4-3 to TRBJ2-2; D is undetermined. Trimming shortened V by 0 bases and J by 6 bases, and 8 bases separated the two germline ends. In germline, CDR1 is LGHNA, CDR2 YSLEER. The CDR3 spans 14 residues. CDR3 residues: CASSQDRSAGELFF. In nucleotides, the CDR3 is TGCGCCAGCAGCCAAGATCGGAGCGCCGGGGAGCTGTTTTTT.

Written as DNA, the CDR3 is TGTGCCATCAGTGAGTTCGCTAGCGGGAGTGGAGAGACCCAGTACTTC. It codes for CAISEFASGSGETQYF. This chain connects TRBV10-3 to TRBJ2-5; the match to TRBD2 covers 10 bases. This CDR3 is 16 amino acids long. Per the germline V gene, CDR1 is ENHRY and CDR2 is SYGVKD. Unmatched junction bases numbered 6, after V lost 1 base and J lost 4 bases.

The chain links TRBV2 to TRBJ1-4; tentatively, D is TRBD1 (5 bases). Germline V CDR1 and CDR2: SNHLY, FYNNEI. V was trimmed by 7 bases and J by 7 bases, leaving 16 bases between them. This CDR3 has 14 amino acids. CDR3 bases: TGTGCCAGCACCGGAAAGACAGTGGGTGAAAAACTGTTTTTT. Its translation: CASTGKTVGEKLFF.

This sequence joins TRBV4-1 and TRBJ2-7, with D unclear. The V and J ends lost 2 bases and 3 bases respectively, with 14 bases between them. This CDR3 spans 15 amino acids. Germline loops: CDR1 MGHRA, CDR2 YSYEKL. CDR3: CASSQFNLPGYEQYF. The DNA for the CDR3 is TGCGCCAGCAGCCAATTCAATCTTCCGGGCTACGAGCAGTACTTC.

The V gene is TRBV28, the J gene TRBJ2-2; a possible D gene is TRBD1 (5 bases). The CDR3 runs to 16 residues. CDR1 and CDR2 (germline): MDHEN, SYDVKM. The V end was cut by 7 bases, the J end by 5 bases, with 20 bases between. The CDR3 reads CASNNFGRGGTGELFF. DNA for the CDR3: TGTGCCAGCAATAACTTCGGTAGGGGTGGGACCGGGGAGCTGTTTTTT. Variable domain in full (rest from reference TRBV28 and TRBJ2-2): DVKVTQSSRYLVKRTGEKVFLECVQDMDHENMFWYRQDPGLGLRLIYFSYDVKMKEKGDIPEGYSVSREKKERFSLILESASTNQTSMYLCASNNFGRGGTGELFFGEGSRLTVL.

The rearrangement uses TRBV27 and TRBJ1-1; TRBD1 matches 7 bases. Germline V gene data show CDR1 as MNHEY and CDR2 as SMNVEV (reference sequence). Unmatched junction bases numbered 6, after V lost 8 bases and J lost 0 bases. The CDR3 runs to 14 residues. CDR3 in DNA: TGTGCCAGCCTTTCGACAGGGATGAACACTGAAGCTTTCTTT. This translates into CASLSTGMNTEAFF.

The chain recombines TRBV7-2 with TRBJ2-6; D might be TRBD2 (6 bases). Germline CDR1 is SGHTA and CDR2 is FQGNSA. The CDR3 totals 16 residues. Trimming left V 2 bases short and J 2 bases short, with 10 bases between. The CDR3 sequence is CASSLRGIAGANVLTF. In nucleotides, the CDR3 is TGTGCCAGCAGCTTACGGGGGATAGCTGGGGCCAACGTCCTGACTTTC.